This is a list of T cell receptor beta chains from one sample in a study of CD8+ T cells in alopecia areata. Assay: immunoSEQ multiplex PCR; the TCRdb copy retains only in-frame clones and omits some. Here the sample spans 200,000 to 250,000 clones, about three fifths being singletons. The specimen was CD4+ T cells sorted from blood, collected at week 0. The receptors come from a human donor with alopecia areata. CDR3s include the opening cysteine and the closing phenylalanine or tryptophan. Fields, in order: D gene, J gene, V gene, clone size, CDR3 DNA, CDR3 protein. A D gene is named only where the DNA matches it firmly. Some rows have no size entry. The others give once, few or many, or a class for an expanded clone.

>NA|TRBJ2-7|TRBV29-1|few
TGCAGCGTACGATGGGGTAGCTCCTACGAGCAGTACTTC
CSVRWGSSYEQYF
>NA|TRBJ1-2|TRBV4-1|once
TGCGCCAGCAGCCAAGAGTACCTAAGTAACTATGGCTACACCTTC
CASSQEYLSNYGYTF
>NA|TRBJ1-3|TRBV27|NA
TGTGCCAGCAGTTTAATAGCGGGAAACACCATATATTTT
CASSLIAGNTIYF
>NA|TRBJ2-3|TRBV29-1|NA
TGCAGCGTTGAAGATCCGGGTAGATCGCCTCTAGGAGATACGCAGTATTTT
CSVEDPGRSPLGDTQYF
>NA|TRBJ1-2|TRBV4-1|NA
TGCGCCAGCAGCCAAGGAAGACAGCTTGGTGGCTACACCTTC
CASSQGRQLGGYTF
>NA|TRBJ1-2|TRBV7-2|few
TGTGCCAGCAGCTTAGATCCGGGCTTCTATGGCTACACCTTC
CASSLDPGFYGYTF
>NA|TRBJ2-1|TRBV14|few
TGTGCCAGCAGCCAAGAGTACCTGGACAGTCCGTTCTTC
CASSQEYLDSPFF
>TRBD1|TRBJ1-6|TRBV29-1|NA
TGCAGCGTTGATGATGGACAGGGTAATTCACCCCTCCACTTT
CSVDDGQGNSPLHF
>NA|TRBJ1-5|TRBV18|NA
TGTGCCAGCTCACTCACCGGCATGCATAGCAATCAGCCCCAGCATTTT
CASSLTGMHSNQPQHF
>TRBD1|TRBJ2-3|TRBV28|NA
TGTGCCAGCAGTTCTTTACAGGGGGCGAGTTGGACAGATACGCAGTATTTT
CASSSLQGASWTDTQYF
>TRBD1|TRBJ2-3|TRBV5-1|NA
TGCGCCAGCAGCTCGGACAGGCCATACACAGATACGCAGTATTTT
CASSSDRPYTDTQYF
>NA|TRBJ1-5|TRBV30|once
TGTGCCTGGAGTGACGGGAATCAGCCCCAGCATTTT
CAWSDGNQPQHF